The rows below give T cell receptor beta chains drawn from one sample of a study of T-cell reconstitution after alpha-beta-depleted transplantation in children. Via MiXCR, TCRdb re-called the PCR reads, giving one row per CDR3 protein. The sample lists about 400,000 distinct CDR3 sequences; 10% to 15% were seen once. The source was PBMCs, collected from the stem cell graft. The receptors originated from a human donor who donated a stem cell graft to a child with Fanconi anemia. Both conserved end residues are part of each CDR3. Each record gives: V gene, clone size, J gene, D gene, CDR3 DNA, CDR3 protein. The D gene is left open where the match is weak. Only some rows state a clone size, as once, few, many or a class for expanded clones.

TRBV5-1,.,TRBJ2-6,.,TGCGCCAGCAGCTTGGATGGGGGGCCTGGGGCCAACGTCCTGACTTTC,CASSLDGGPGANVLTF
TRBV20-1,.,TRBJ1-1,TRBD1,TGCAGTGCGAGGGACAGAATAACTAACACTGAAGCTTTCTTT,CSARDRITNTEAFF
TRBV4-3,many,TRBJ2-5,TRBD2,TGCGCCAGCAGCCAAGATATGGGCGGGGGGGTTGACTTC,CASSQDMGGGVDF
TRBV5-5,.,TRBJ1-2,.,TGTGCCAGCAGCGTCCAGGACAGACTCTGGGGTGGCTACACCTTC,CASSVQDRLWGGYTF
TRBV5-1,few,TRBJ1-1,.,TGCGCCAGCCGGGATTCGAACACTGAAGCTTTCTTT,CASRDSNTEAFF
TRBV4-3,.,TRBJ2-5,.,TGCGCCAGCAGCCAACAATTAGACGAGACCCAGTACTTC,CASSQQLDETQYF
TRBV12-3/TRBV12-4,.,TRBJ2-1,.,TGTGCCAGCAGTTTGTACGGCCAGGTGGGCTACAATGAGCAGTTCTTC,CASSLYGQVGYNEQFF
TRBV11-2,few,TRBJ2-1,.,TGTGCCAGCACCCTTCTAGGGAACCAATACAATGAGCAGTTCTTC,CASTLLGNQYNEQFF
TRBV28,.,TRBJ2-1,.,TGTGCCAGCAGTTCGGGTAGCGCCGACAACAATGAGCAGTTCTTC,CASSSGSADNNEQFF
TRBV6-5,.,TRBJ2-5,.,TGTGCCAGCAGTTACGGCGGAGGAGAAGAGACCCAGTACTTC,CASSYGGGEETQYF
TRBV27,many,TRBJ2-1,.,TGTGCCAGCAGTTACGACAGAAACAATGAGCAGTTCTTC,CASSYDRNNEQFF
TRBV4-3,.,TRBJ2-1,TRBD2,TGCGCCAGCAGCGACCCTAGCGGGGGCTTGGGGAATGAGCAGTTCTTC,CASSDPSGGLGNEQFF
TRBV5-1,.,TRBJ2-2,.,TGCGCCAGCAGCCGGGGGGCGTCCGGGGAGCTGTTTTTT,CASSRGASGELFF
TRBV20-1,many,TRBJ2-1,TRBD2,TGCAGTGCTAGGGGCCAAACTAGCGGGAGTTACAATGAGCAGTTCTTC,CSARGQTSGSYNEQFF
TRBV5-6,many,TRBJ2-1,.,TGTGCCAGCAGCTTGGTGGGGTACAATGAGCAGTTCTTC,CASSLVGYNEQFF
TRBV19,few,TRBJ1-1,.,TGTGCCAGTCCAGGGGCCAAGGGAACTGAAGCTTTCTTT,CASPGAKGTEAFF
TRBV24-1,.,TRBJ1-2,TRBD1,TGTGCCACTTCGAAGGGGGACAGGGGGAGTTTAACCTTC,CATSKGDRGSLTF
TRBV3-1,few,TRBJ1-2,.,TGTGCCAGCAGTCCTTCGGGGGCCGGCTACGCCTTC,CASSPSGAGYAF
TRBV4-3,many,TRBJ1-4,.,TGCGCCAGCAGCAGGGACCCGAAGGAAAAACTGTTTTTT,CASSRDPKEKLFF
TRBV7-8,few,TRBJ2-7,TRBD1,TGTGCCAGCAGCTTAGCGTTAGGTCAGGGGGCCTACGAGCAGTACTTC,CASSLALGQGAYEQYF
TRBV20-1,.,TRBJ2-3,.,TGCAGTGGGGGCGGGGAGAGCACAGATACGCAGTATTTT,CSGGGESTDTQYF
TRBV12-3/TRBV12-4,.,TRBJ1-5,TRBD1,TGTGCCAGCACAGGGGGGGCACCGAATCAGCCCCAGCATTTT,CASTGGAPNQPQHF
TRBV5-4,few,TRBJ2-3,TRBD1,TGTGCCAGCAGTCCAGGGGGCGCGGAGTCAGATACGCAGTATTTT,CASSPGGAESDTQYF
TRBV6-5,.,TRBJ1-1,.,TGTGCCAGCAGTTACTCGAGAGTAAGCCAGAACACTGAAGCTTTCTTT,CASSYSRVSQNTEAFF